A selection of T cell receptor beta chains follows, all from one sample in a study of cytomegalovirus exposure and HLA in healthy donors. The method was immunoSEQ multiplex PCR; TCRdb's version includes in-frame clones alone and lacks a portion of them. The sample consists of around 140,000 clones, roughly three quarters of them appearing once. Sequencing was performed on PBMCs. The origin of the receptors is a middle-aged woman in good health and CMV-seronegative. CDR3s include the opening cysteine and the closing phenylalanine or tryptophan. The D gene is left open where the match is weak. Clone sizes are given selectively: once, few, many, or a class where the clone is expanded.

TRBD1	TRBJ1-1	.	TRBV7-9	CASSRDRYEAEAFF	TGTGCCAGCAGCAGGGACAGGTACGAGGCTGAAGCTTTCTTT
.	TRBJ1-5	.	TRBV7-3	CASSLEAGQPQHF	TGTGCCAGCAGCTTAGAGGCCGGTCAGCCCCAGCATTTT
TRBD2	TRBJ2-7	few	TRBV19	CASSRGGSGGISSYEQYF	TGTGCCAGTAGCCGGGGCGGTAGCGGGGGGATTAGCTCCTACGAGCAGTACTTC
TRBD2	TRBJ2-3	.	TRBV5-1	CASSSSGGTDTQYF	TGCGCCAGCAGCTCTAGCGGGGGCACAGATACGCAGTATTTT
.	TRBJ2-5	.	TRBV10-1	CASSEGSSGTRKQETQYF	TGCGCCAGCAGTGAAGGTTCGAGCGGGACAAGAAAACAAGAGACCCAGTACTTC
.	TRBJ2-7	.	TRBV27	CASSFFQGLAYEQYF	TGTGCCAGCAGTTTCTTCCAGGGGTTGGCCTACGAGCAGTACTTC
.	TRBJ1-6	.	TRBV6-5	CASRAGPSYNSPLHF	TGTGCCAGCCGCGCGGGGCCCTCCTATAATTCACCCCTCCACTTT
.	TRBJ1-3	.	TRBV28	CASSYTAGRAGNTIYF	TGTGCCAGCAGTTATACCGCGGGGAGGGCTGGAAACACCATATATTTT
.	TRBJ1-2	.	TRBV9	CASSTTVGSRGYTF	TGTGCCAGCAGCACGACAGTGGGGTCGAGAGGCTACACCTTC
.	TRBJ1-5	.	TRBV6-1	CASSDPGGDHSNQPQHF	TGTGCCAGCAGTGATCCTGGAGGGGATCATAGCAATCAGCCCCAGCATTTT
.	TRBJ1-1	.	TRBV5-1	CASSLWPGTEAFF	TGCGCCAGCAGCCTTTGGCCCGGGACTGAAGCTTTCTTT
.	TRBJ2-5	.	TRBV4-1	CASSQDRETQYF	TGCGCCAGCAGCCAAGATAGAGAGACCCAGTACTTC
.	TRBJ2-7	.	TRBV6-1	CASSDNTEQYF	TGTGCCAGCAGTGATAACACCGAGCAGTACTTC
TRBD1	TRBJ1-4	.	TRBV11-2	CASSFRQGWANEKLFF	TGTGCCAGCAGCTTTAGACAGGGATGGGCTAATGAAAAACTGTTTTTT
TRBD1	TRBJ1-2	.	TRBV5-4	CASSLGYGTGNGYTF	TGTGCCAGCAGCTTGGGATACGGGACAGGGAATGGCTACACCTTC
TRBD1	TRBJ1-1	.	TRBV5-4	CASSPWTGGIGDTEAFF	TGTGCCAGCAGCCCATGGACAGGGGGAATAGGGGACACTGAAGCTTTCTTT
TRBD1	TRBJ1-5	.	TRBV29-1	CSVQGVDQPQHF	TGCAGCGTGCAGGGGGTGGATCAGCCCCAGCATTTT
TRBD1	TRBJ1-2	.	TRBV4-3	CASSPGTGTGYTF	TGCGCCAGCAGCCCAGGGACAGGGACTGGCTACACCTTC
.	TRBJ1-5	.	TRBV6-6	CASSYPPGQPQHF	TGTGCCAGCAGTTACCCCCCGGGACAGCCCCAGCATTTT
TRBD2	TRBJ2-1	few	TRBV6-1	CASSETLGLAGNNEQFF	TGTGCCAGCAGTGAAACGTTGGGGCTAGCGGGGAACAATGAGCAGTTCTTC
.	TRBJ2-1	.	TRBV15	CATSRGGTSNNEQFF	TGTGCCACCAGCAGGGGGGGGACAAGCAACAATGAGCAGTTCTTC
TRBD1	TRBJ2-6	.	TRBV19	CASEDRAGANVLTF	TGTGCCAGTGAGGACAGGGCTGGGGCCAACGTCCTGACTTTC
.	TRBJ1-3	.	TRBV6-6	CASSRRPESSGNTIYF	TGTGCCAGCAGTCGTCGACCGGAGAGCTCTGGAAACACCATATATTTT
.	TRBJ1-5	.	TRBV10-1	CASSGQSNQPQHF	TGCGCCAGCTCCGGACAGAGCAATCAGCCCCAGCATTTT
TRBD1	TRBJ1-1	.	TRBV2	CASSEPGQGLGTEAFF	TGTGCCAGCAGTGAACCGGGACAGGGCCTAGGCACTGAAGCTTTCTTT
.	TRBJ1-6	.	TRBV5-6	CASSLVGGPLHF	TGTGCCAGCAGCTTGGTCGGGGGACCCCTCCACTTT
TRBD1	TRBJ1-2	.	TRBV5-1	CASSLNAGTGGDGYTF	TGCGCCAGCAGCTTAAACGCCGGGACAGGGGGGGATGGCTACACCTTC
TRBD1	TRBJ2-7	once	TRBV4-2	CASSRDRDDEQYF	TGTGCCAGCAGCCGGGACAGGGACGACGAGCAGTACTTC
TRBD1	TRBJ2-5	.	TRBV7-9	CASSLAMGNRGETQYF	TGTGCCAGCAGCTTAGCTATGGGGAACAGGGGTGAGACCCAGTACTTC
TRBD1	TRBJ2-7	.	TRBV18	CASSDRGPDEQYF	TGTGCCAGCTCCGACAGGGGGCCCGACGAGCAGTACTTC
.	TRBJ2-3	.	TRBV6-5	CASSYSRRGTTDTQYF	TGTGCCAGCAGTTACTCTAGGAGGGGTACAACAGATACGCAGTATTTT
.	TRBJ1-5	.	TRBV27	CASSPTYSNQPQHF	TGTGCCAGCAGTCCAACCTATAGCAATCAGCCCCAGCATTTT
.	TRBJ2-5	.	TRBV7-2	CASSPGGLIRTQYF	TGTGCCAGCAGCCCAGGGGGGCTTATTCGGACCCAGTACTTC
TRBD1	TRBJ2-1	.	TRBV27	CASRDGTGGFDEQFF	TGTGCCAGCAGAGATGGGACAGGGGGTTTCGATGAGCAGTTCTTC
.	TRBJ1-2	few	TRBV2	CASSEQGDGYTF	TGTGCCAGCAGTGAGCAGGGCGATGGCTACACCTTC
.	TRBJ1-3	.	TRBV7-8	CASRGPRGSRVDTIYF	TGTGCCAGCAGAGGCCCCCGGGGATCAAGGGTGGACACCATATATTTT
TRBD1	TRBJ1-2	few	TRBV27	CASSPGGQGNGYTF	TGTGCCAGCAGCCCGGGGGGACAGGGTAATGGCTACACCTTC
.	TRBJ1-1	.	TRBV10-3	CAVRSGTTDEAFF	TGTGCCGTTCGATCCGGGACAACCGATGAAGCTTTCTTT
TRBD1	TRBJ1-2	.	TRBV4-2	CASSQVSGQGDYGYTF	TGTGCCAGCAGCCAAGTATCAGGACAGGGGGACTATGGCTACACCTTC
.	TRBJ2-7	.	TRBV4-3	CASSQDNYEQYF	TGCGCCAGCAGCCAAGACAACTACGAGCAGTACTTC
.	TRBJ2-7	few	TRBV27	CASSHDISPLPFEQYF	TGTGCCAGCAGTCATGACATCTCTCCCCTTCCTTTCGAGCAGTACTTC
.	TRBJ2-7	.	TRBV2	CASRPDSVAYEQYF	TGTGCCAGCAGACCCGACAGCGTTGCCTACGAGCAGTACTTC
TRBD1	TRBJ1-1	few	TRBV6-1	CASRNGQGMNTEAFF	TGTGCCAGCAGGAACGGACAGGGAATGAACACTGAAGCTTTCTTT
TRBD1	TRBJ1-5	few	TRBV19	CASRIIGTGTNQPQHF	TGTGCCTCCAGGATCATAGGGACAGGGACCAATCAGCCCCAGCATTTT
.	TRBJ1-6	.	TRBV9	CASSVDGTAGGNSPLHF	TGTGCCAGCAGCGTAGATGGAACGGCAGGAGGTAATTCACCCCTCCACTTT
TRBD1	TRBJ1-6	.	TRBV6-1	CASSEKEGQRNSPLHF	TGTGCCAGCAGTGAAAAAGAGGGACAGAGAAATTCACCCCTCCACTTT
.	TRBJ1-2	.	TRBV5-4	CASSSATFDYGYTF	TGTGCCAGCAGCTCCGCCACATTTGACTATGGCTACACCTTC
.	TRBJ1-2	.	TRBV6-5	CASTQQGDYGYTF	TGTGCCAGCACCCAACAGGGTGACTATGGCTACACCTTC
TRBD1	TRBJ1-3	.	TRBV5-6	CASSTRTGVSGNTIYF	TGTGCCAGCAGCACGAGGACAGGAGTCTCGGGAAACACCATATATTTT
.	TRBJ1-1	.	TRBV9	CASSVGITGMNTEAFF	TGTGCCAGCAGCGTAGGGATTACAGGGATGAACACTGAAGCTTTCTTT
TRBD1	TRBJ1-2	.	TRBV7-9	CASSLGDRDGYTF	TGTGCCAGCAGCTTAGGGGACAGGGATGGCTACACCTTC
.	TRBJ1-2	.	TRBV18	CASSPTGYGYTF	TGTGCCAGCTCACCAACAGGCTATGGCTACACCTTC
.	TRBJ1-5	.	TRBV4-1	CASSQVGGYQPQHF	TGCGCCAGCAGCCAAGTAGGGGGTTATCAGCCCCAGCATTTT
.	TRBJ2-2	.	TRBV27	CASSLRVANTGELFF	TGTGCCAGCAGTTTGCGGGTCGCGAACACCGGGGAGCTGTTTTTT
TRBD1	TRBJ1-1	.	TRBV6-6	CASSYSGTTGEAEAFF	TGTGCCAGCAGTTACTCCGGTACGACAGGGGAGGCTGAAGCTTTCTTT
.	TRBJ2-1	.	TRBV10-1	CASSVTRDSPNEQFF	TGCGCCAGCAGCGTTACCCGGGACTCGCCCAATGAGCAGTTCTTC